This entry lists 6 T cell receptor beta chains sequenced from one sample in a study of cytomegalovirus exposure and HLA in healthy donors. PCR primers comprised 60 Vbeta and 13 Jbeta primers. Sequencing was performed with immunoSEQ multiplex PCR; in TCRdb, only in-frame clones are kept and a portion is missing. Here the sample spans about 250,000 clones, about nine tenths being singletons. Sequencing input: PBMCs. These receptors all come from a girl aged 2-9 years in good health and CMV-seronegative.

The chain joins TRBV11-2 to TRBJ1-1; D is unclear. The germline V and J ends were trimmed by 1 base and 7 bases, with 7 bases remaining between them. From germline, CDR1 is SGHAT and CDR2 FQNNGV. The CDR3 totals 12 residues. CDR3 sequence: CASSLGPIEAFF. The CDR3, as DNA: TGTGCCAGCAGCTTAGGTCCCATTGAAGCTTTCTTT.

V usage is TRBV25-1 and J usage is TRBJ2-3, with 9 bases fitting TRBD1. Trimming took 6 bases from V and 3 from J; bases not matched to a gene: 7. CDR1 and CDR2 from the germline V gene are MGHDK and SYGVNS. The CDR3 consists of 15 residues. The CDR3 nucleotides read TGTGCCAGCAGGGGCGGGACAGGGACGACAGATACGCAGTATTTT. This encodes CASRGGTGTTDTQYF.

The V and J genes are TRBV19 and TRBJ2-4; the match to TRBD1 covers 9 bases. Germline V CDR1 and CDR2: LNHDA, SQIVND (reference sequence). V was clipped by 5 bases and J by 1 base; unmatched bases: 6. The CDR3 has 16 residues. This CDR3 is CASSSQGAQAKNIQYF. DNA for the CDR3: TGTGCCAGTAGTTCACAGGGGGCTCAGGCCAAAAACATTCAGTACTTC. The whole variable domain, filled in from reference TRBV19 and TRBJ2-4, reads DGGITQSPKYLFRKEGQNVTLSCEQNLNHDAMYWYRQDPGQGLRLIYYSQIVNDFQKGDIAEGYSVSREKKESFPLTVTSAQKNPTAFYLCASSSQGAQAKNIQYFGAGTRLSVL.

The J gene is TRBJ2-7, the V gene TRBV6-5, with D hard to call. Trimming removed 0 bases from V and 6 bases from J, with 9 bases in between. Germline CDR1 and CDR2: MNHEY and SVGAGI. This CDR3 spans 13 amino acids. The CDR3 region is CASSYSIEVEQYF. The CDR3 DNA reads as TGTGCCAGCAGTTACTCGATTGAGGTCGAGCAGTACTTC.

The chain uses TRBV30 and TRBJ1-4; no clear D. The germline gives CDR1 GTSNPN, CDR2 SVGIG (reference sequence). The CDR3 totals 16 residues. The V end was cut by 7 bases, the J end by 1 base, with 19 bases between. DNA for the CDR3: TGTGCCTTGGTTACGAGATTAGGCGGAACTAATGAAAAACTGTTTTTT. Protein sequence: CALVTRLGGTNEKLFF. Variable domain in full (rest from reference TRBV30 and TRBJ1-4): SQTIHQWPATLVQPVGSPLSLECTVEGTSNPNLYWYRQAAGRGLQLLFYSVGIGQISSEVPQNLSASRPQDRQFILSSKKLLLSDSGFYLCALVTRLGGTNEKLFFGSGTQLSVL.

CDR3 DNA sequence: TGTGCCAGCAGTTTAAAACAGGGAGTCCCTGAAGCTTTCTTT. Protein sequence: CASSLKQGVPEAFF. The gene calls are TRBV27 and TRBJ1-1; D possibly corresponds to TRBD1 (6 bases). The CDR3 length is 14 residues. V was clipped by 2 bases and J by 6 bases, with 13 bases between them. Germline V gene sequence: CDR1 MNHEY, CDR2 SMNVEV (reference sequence).